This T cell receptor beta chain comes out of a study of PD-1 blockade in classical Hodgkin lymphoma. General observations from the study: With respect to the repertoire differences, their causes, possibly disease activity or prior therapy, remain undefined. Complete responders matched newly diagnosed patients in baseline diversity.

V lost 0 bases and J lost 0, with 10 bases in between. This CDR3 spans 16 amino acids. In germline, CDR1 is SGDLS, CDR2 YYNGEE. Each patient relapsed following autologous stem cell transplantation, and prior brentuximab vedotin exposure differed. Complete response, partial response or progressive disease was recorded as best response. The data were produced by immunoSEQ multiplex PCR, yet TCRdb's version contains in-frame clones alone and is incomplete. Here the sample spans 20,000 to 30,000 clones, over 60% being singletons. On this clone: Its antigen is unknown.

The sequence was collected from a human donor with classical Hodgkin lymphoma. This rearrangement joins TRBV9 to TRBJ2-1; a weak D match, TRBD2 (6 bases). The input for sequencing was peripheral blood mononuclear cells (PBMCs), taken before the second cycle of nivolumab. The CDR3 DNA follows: TGTGCCAGCAGCGTAGAGGCGGGAAACTCCTACAATGAGCAGTTCTTC. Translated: CASSVEAGNSYNEQFF.